This T cell receptor (beta chain) comes out of a study of post-analysis software for immune sequencing data. cDNA libraries of TCR beta carried unique molecular identifiers. One entry per CDR3 protein, called by TCRdb with MiXCR from the PCR reads. The table records roughly 670,000 distinct CDR3 sequences, more than 50% of them present only once. The TCR comes from a girl aged 2 to 10 with multiple sclerosis. The sample was blood.

CDR3 nucleotides: TGTGCCACCAGCAGAGTAGTGGTAGCGGGGTTCACAGATACGCAGTATTTT. The encoded protein is CATSRVVVAGFTDTQYF. The chain links TRBV15 to TRBJ2-3; 8 positions match TRBD2. V lost 1 base to trimming and J lost 2 bases; unmatched junction nucleotides: 8. This CDR3 contains 17 residues. CDR1 is LNHNV, CDR2 YYDKDF, per germline (reference sequence).